The 19 T cell receptor beta chains below all came from one sample that was sequenced in a study of control samples from healthy donors and cancer patients. The method was immunoSEQ multiplex PCR; TCRdb's version includes in-frame clones alone and lacks a portion of them. The sample has over 150,000 clones, 94% seen once. Sequencing used blood. These TCRs come from a woman aged 18-29 years in good health.

This chain connects TRBV28 to TRBJ1-4, with D tentatively TRBD1 (6 bases). Trimming took off 4 bases at V and 7 bases at J, with 13 bases between the two ends. Per germline, CDR1 MDHEN and CDR2 SYDVKM. The CDR3 contains 14 residues. Here the CDR3 DNA reads TGTGCCAGCAGTTCTGTCGAGGGGGGTGAAAAACTGTTTTTT. Amino acid sequence: CASSSVEGGEKLFF. The full variable domain, in which reference TRBV28 and TRBJ1-4 provide the parts outside the CDR3, is DVKVTQSSRYLVKRTGEKVFLECVQDMDHENMFWYRQDPGLGLRLIYFSYDVKMKEKGDIPEGYSVSREKKERFSLILESASTNQTSMYLCASSSVEGGEKLFFGSGTQLSVL.

J is TRBJ2-7 and V is TRBV7-2; D perhaps matches TRBD2 (6 bases). Germline V gene lookup returns CDR1 SGHTA and CDR2 FQGNSA. The CDR3 contains 12 residues. V was trimmed by 5 bases and J by 7 bases, leaving 12 bases between them. The CDR3 DNA is TGTGCCAGCAGCCCGGGGGTGGGTGAGCAGTACTTC. Protein sequence: CASSPGVGEQYF.

The rearrangement joins TRBV15 to TRBJ2-1; D is tentatively TRBD1 or TRBD2 (5 bases each). The V gene's germline CDR1 is LNHNV and CDR2 YYDKDF (reference sequence). The CDR3 runs to 15 residues. The V gene lost 3 bases and the J gene lost 6 bases, with 15 bases spanning the gap. CDR3 nucleotide sequence: TGTGCCACCAGCAGTCCGGGACGAGGATCCAATGAGCAGTTCTTC. Its protein is CATSSPGRGSNEQFF.

This chain joins TRBV9 and TRBJ2-1; D is unresolved. The CDR3 consists of 13 residues. V was clipped by 0 bases and J by 7 bases, with 8 bases between them. CDR1 SGDLS and CDR2 YYNGEE come from the germline V gene. The CDR3 DNA reads as TGTGCCAGCAGCGTAGGTCCCTGGAATGAGCAGTTCTTC. It is translated as CASSVGPWNEQFF.

This sequence joins TRBV28 and TRBJ1-2, with TRBD1 matching over 7 bases. Germline V lookup: CDR1 MDHEN, CDR2 SYDVKM. The CDR3 has 13 amino acids. With V trimmed by 6 bases and J by 5 bases, 6 bases remained unmatched. The CDR3: CASRPGGRYGYTF. CDR3 bases: TGTGCCAGCAGGCCAGGGGGTCGGTATGGCTACACCTTC.

The CDR3 protein is CSDARTIKVGAFF. As DNA, the CDR3 is TGCAGCGATGCCCGAACTATCAAAGTCGGAGCTTTCTTT. This chain connects TRBV29-1 to TRBJ1-1; the D is unclear. Germline assignment: CDR1 SQVTM and CDR2 ANQGSEA. Trimming pared 7 bases from V and 10 bases from J, leaving 22 bases between. The CDR3 spans 13 residues.

This clone was counted once. This chain joins TRBV4-2 and TRBJ1-5; D is undetermined. Deletions cut 0 bases from V and 4 bases from J, with 4 bases between. Per germline, CDR1 LGHNA and CDR2 YNFKEQ. The CDR3 is 13 amino acids. As DNA, the CDR3 is TGTGCCAGCAGCCAAGATTTTAATCAGCCCCAGCATTTT. It encodes CASSQDFNQPQHF.

J is TRBJ2-2 and V is TRBV11-2, with D uncertain. The germline gives CDR1 SGHAT, CDR2 FQNNGV. The CDR3 is made up of 13 amino acids. Trimming left V 3 bases short and J 11 bases short, with 13 bases between. The CDR3 DNA reads as TGTGCCAGCAGCTTCCGCCCGGGCGGAGAGCTGTTTTTT. Translation: CASSFRPGGELFF.

This chain joins TRBV10-3 and TRBJ1-4; 7 bases are a match to TRBD1. The germline CDR1 and CDR2 sequences are ENHRY and SYGVKD. The trim removed 0 bases at V and 3 bases at J, leaving 1 base unmatched. The CDR3 contains 15 residues. The chain's CDR3 is CAISESQGANEKLFF. CDR3 DNA: TGTGCCATCAGTGAGTCTCAGGGGGCTAATGAAAAACTGTTTTTT.

The rearrangement links TRBV5-6 to TRBJ1-1; 7 bases match TRBD1. The CDR3 runs 16 residues. After removal of 0 bases from V and 0 bases from J, the junction contained 5 bases not matched to a gene. Per the germline V gene, CDR1 is SGHDT and CDR2 is YYEEEE. DNA of the CDR3: TGTGCCAGCAGCTTGGTACAGGGGATTATGAACACTGAAGCTTTCTTT. This sequence encodes CASSLVQGIMNTEAFF.

V is TRBV7-8 and J is TRBJ1-1; D is unclear. Trimming cost V 2 bases and J 0 bases, with 7 bases left between them. CDR3 length: 14 residues. Per germline, CDR1 SGHVS and CDR2 FQNEAQ. CDR3 sequence (DNA): TGTGCCAGCAGCTTAAAAGGGTTGAACACTGAAGCTTTCTTT. Translating gives CASSLKGLNTEAFF.

The chain carries TRBV5-4 and TRBJ2-1; D unclear. Trimming pared 1 base from V and 4 bases from J, leaving 3 bases between. This CDR3 contains 12 residues. CDR1 is SGHNT and CDR2 is YYREEE in the germline V gene (reference sequence). The CDR3 DNA reads as TGTGCCAGCAGCTTGCCATACAATGAGCAGTTCTTC. Its translation is CASSLPYNEQFF.

The chain uses TRBV6-2 or TRBV6-3 and TRBJ1-5, with TRBD1 matching over 11 bases. Per the germline V gene, CDR1 is MNHEY and CDR2 is SVGEGT. V was clipped by 4 bases and J by 4 bases; unmatched bases: 9. CDR3 length equals 17 residues. CDR3 nucleotides: TGTGCCAGCAGTTCCCCGGGACAGGGGGTTTGGAATCAGCCCCAGCATTTT. Amino acids: CASSSPGQGVWNQPQHF.

The chain uses TRBV9 and TRBJ2-1; 7 bases line up with TRBD2. Losses at the gene ends were 4 bases for V and 9 bases for J; bases not matched to a gene: 10. This CDR3 has 14 amino acids. Germline CDR1 and CDR2: SGDLS and YYNGEE. Here the CDR3 reads CASSPRVSGGEQFF. DNA of the CDR3: TGTGCCAGCAGCCCTAGGGTGTCGGGAGGTGAGCAGTTCTTC. The full variable domain, with the rest looked up from reference TRBV9 and TRBJ2-1, is DSGVTQTPKHLITATGQRVTLRCSPRSGDLSVYWYQQSLDQGLQFLIQYYNGEERAKGNILERFSAQQFPDLHSELNLSSLELGDSALYFCASSPRVSGGEQFFGPGTRLTVL.

CDR3 sequence reads: CASSPIMDRGTPLHF. CDR3 bases: TGTGCCAGCAGCCCGATTATGGACAGGGGGACACCCCTCCACTTT. The chain couples TRBV14 to TRBJ1-6; 10 nucleotides match TRBD1. After removal of 4 bases from V and 11 bases from J, the junction contained 8 bases not matched to a gene. CDR3 length equals 15 residues. CDR1 and CDR2 (germline): SGHDN, FVKESK.

This chain connects TRBV18 to TRBJ2-6; possibly TRBD1 for D (6 bases). CDR1 and CDR2 from the germline V gene are KGHSH and LQKENI. With 3 bases removed from V and 1 base from J, the gap between germline ends came to 13 bases. CDR3 length: 17 residues. This chain's CDR3 is CASSPQGSGSGANVLTF. CDR3 nucleotides: TGTGCCAGCTCACCGCAGGGGTCGGGGTCTGGGGCCAACGTCCTGACTTTC.

The chain links TRBV6-5 to TRBJ1-5; D ambiguous. The CDR3 contains 13 residues. The germline V gene has CDR1 MNHEY and CDR2 SVGAGI. V was pared by 2 bases and J by 7 bases, with 9 bases between. The CDR3 sequence is CASSYGEGQPQHF. CDR3 nucleotide sequence: TGTGCCAGCAGTTACGGGGAAGGGCAGCCCCAGCATTTT.

The chain is built from TRBV4-1 and TRBJ1-2, with D perhaps matching TRBD1 (6 bases). The CDR3 totals 15 residues. With 0 bases removed from V and 3 bases from J, the gap between germline ends came to 11 bases. Looked up from germline, CDR1 is MGHRA and CDR2 is YSYEKL. CDR3 coding DNA: TGCGCCAGCAGCCAAGATCGTCACAGGGACTATGGCTACACCTTC. Residues: CASSQDRHRDYGYTF.

The chain couples TRBV15 to TRBJ2-1, with D tentatively TRBD2 (7 bases). V was clipped by 0 bases and J by 7 bases, with 16 bases between them. CDR1 and CDR2 (germline): LNHNV, YYDKDF (reference sequence). The CDR3 covers 16 residues. The CDR3 bases are TGTGCCACCAGCAGAGAAGGGGGGGGCTTGAGGAATGAGCAGTTCTTC. Protein sequence: CATSREGGGLRNEQFF.